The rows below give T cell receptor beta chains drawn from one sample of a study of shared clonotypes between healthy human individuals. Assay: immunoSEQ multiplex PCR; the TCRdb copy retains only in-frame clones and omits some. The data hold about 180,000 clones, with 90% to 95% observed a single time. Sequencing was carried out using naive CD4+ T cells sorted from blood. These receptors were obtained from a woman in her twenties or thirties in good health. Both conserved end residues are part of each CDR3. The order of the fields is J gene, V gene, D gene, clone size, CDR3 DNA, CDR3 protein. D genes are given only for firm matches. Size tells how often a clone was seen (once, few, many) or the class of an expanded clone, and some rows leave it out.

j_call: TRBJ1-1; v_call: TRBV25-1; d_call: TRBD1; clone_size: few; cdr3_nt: TGTGCCAGCAGTGGGACAGGAGAATTGGCTTTCTTT; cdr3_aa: CASSGTGELAFF
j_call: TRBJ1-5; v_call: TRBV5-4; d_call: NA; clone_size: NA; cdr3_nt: TGTGCCAGCAGCTTGGTCGCACACAGGGACGGGGATCAGCCCCAGCATTTT; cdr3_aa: CASSLVAHRDGDQPQHF
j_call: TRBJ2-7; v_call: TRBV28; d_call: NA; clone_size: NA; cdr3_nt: TGTGCCAGCAGTTCAGGGGTTCACGAGCAGTACTTC; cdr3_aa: CASSSGVHEQYF
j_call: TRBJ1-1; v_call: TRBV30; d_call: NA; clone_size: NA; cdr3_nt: TGTGCCTGGGACGGGTCCGCGAACACTGAAGCTTTCTTT; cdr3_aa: CAWDGSANTEAFF
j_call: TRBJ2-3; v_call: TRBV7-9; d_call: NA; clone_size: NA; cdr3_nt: TGTGCCAGCAGCTTATGGACGCGCCCAGATACGCAGTATTTT; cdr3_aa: CASSLWTRPDTQYF
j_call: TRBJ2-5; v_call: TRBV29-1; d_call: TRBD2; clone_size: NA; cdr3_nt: TGCAGCGTCCTGGGACTAGCGGGAGCGGAGACCCAGTACTTC; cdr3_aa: CSVLGLAGAETQYF
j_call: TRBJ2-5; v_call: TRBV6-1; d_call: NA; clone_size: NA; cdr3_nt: TGTGCCAGCAGCGGACAGCGTAAAGAGACCCAGTACTTC; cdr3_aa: CASSGQRKETQYF
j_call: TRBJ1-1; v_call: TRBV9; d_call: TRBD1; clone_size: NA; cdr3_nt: TGTGCCAGCAGCGCTGGGGGCGACAGGGTTGATGGAGCTTTCTTT; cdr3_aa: CASSAGGDRVDGAFF
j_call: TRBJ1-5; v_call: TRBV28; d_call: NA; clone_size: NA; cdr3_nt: TGTGCCAGCAGCAGCGGGGGGAAGGATCAGCCCCAGCATTTT; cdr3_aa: CASSSGGKDQPQHF
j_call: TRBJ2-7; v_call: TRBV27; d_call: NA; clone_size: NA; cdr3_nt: TGTGCCAGCAGTTTGAGAATACCGGCAGACGAGCAGTACTTC; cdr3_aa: CASSLRIPADEQYF
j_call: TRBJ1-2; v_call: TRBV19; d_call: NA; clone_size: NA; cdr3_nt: TGTGCCAGTAGTATAAGGTCAGGACAGATCCAAAACTATGGCTACACCTTC; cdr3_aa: CASSIRSGQIQNYGYTF
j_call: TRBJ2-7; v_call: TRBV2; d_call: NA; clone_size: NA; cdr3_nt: TGTGCCAGCAGGGGGGACATCGGTGAGGGCTACGAGCAGTACTTC; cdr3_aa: CASRGDIGEGYEQYF
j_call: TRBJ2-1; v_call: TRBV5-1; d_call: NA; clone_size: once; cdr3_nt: TGCGCCAGCAGCTTCCGTTCGTCTAGCGATAATGAGCAGTTCTTC; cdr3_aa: CASSFRSSSDNEQFF
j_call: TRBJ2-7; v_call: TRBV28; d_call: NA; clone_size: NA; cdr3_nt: TGTGCCAGCAGTTTAGAGGGAGTCCCCTACGAGCAGTACTTC; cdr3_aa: CASSLEGVPYEQYF
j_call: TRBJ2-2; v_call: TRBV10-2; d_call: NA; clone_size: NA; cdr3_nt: TGCGCCAGCAGTGAAGGCCTGACGAACACCGGGGAGCTGTTTTTT; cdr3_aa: CASSEGLTNTGELFF
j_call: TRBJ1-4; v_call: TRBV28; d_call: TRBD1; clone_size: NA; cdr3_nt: TGTGCCAGCGGGACAGGGTATGAAAAACTGTTTTTT; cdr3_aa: CASGTGYEKLFF
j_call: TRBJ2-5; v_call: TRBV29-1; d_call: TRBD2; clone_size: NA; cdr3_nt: TGCAGCGTTGGTCTAGCGGGAGTTGGAAAGACCCAGTACTTC; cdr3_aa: CSVGLAGVGKTQYF
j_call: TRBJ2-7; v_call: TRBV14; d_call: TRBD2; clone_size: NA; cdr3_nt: TGTGCCAGCAGCCAACTTAGCGGGAGGGCCTGGGAGCAGTACTTC; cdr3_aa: CASSQLSGRAWEQYF